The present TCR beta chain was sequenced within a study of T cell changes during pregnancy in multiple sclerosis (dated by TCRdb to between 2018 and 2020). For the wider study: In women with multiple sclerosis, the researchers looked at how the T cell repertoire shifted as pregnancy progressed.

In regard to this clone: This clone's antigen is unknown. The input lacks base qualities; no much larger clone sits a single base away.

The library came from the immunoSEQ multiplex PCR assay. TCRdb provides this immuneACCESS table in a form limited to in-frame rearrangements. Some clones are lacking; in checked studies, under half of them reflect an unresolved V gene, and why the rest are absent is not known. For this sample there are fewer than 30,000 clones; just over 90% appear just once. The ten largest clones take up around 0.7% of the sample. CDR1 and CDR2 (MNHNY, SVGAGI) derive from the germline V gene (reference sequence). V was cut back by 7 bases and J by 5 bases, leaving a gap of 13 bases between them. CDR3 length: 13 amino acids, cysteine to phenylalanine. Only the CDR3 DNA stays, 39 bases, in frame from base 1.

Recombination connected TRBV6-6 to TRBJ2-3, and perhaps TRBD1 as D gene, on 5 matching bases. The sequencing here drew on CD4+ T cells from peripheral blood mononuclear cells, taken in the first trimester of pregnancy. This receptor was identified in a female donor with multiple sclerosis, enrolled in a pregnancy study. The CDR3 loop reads CASTHWGRDTQYF. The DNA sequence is TGTGCCAGCACCCACTGGGGCCGAGATACGCAGTATTTT.